In this sample, the clone carrying this TCR beta chain turned up a few times. What it binds is not known. This specimen belongs to a study of T cell repertoires in cytomegalovirus infection. Study-level background: CMV infection plus the matching HLA type was flagged by public TCR beta signatures. Study results and caveats: Dominating the ex vivo response were HLA-C-restricted CMV-specific TCR beta clonotypes. Cumulative frequency of public TCR beta families picked out carriers of CMV plus the relevant HLA.

TCRdb reprocessed the reads via MiXCR and lists one record per CDR3 protein. The sample consists of fewer than 350,000 distinct CDR3 sequences, more than 8% of them appearing once. From germline, CDR1 is LNHDA and CDR2 SQIVND (reference sequence). Unmatched junction bases numbered 12, after V lost 4 bases and J lost 6 bases. The CDR3 extends over 17 amino acids. The chain uses TRBV19 and TRBJ2-1; 10 bases match TRBD2. Source material: PBMCs. The sequence was collected from a human donor in good health (CMV status not recorded). Some clones in this sample may be carry-over from other donors' samples. CDR3 bases: TGTGCCAGTAGTAAGGGTAGGGAGCGGGAGGGCCTCAATGAGCAGTTCTTC. It translates to CASSKGREREGLNEQFF.